This entry describes one T cell receptor beta chain. The antigen remains undetermined. Looked up from germline, CDR1 is DFQATT and CDR2 is SNEGSKA (reference sequence). J lost 2 bases, V lost 4 bases, and 5 bases had no gene match. CDR3 size: 14 residues. RNA, at roughly 0.45 to 1 ug, was reverse transcribed with random hexamers. The CDR3 of TCR beta was amplified by immunoSEQ multiplex PCR across 54 Vbeta and 13 Jbeta. TCRdb called the immunoSEQ multiplex PCR reads again in MiXCR, with one record for every CDR3 protein. The sample includes roughly 86,000 distinct CDR3 sequences, around 96% of them seen just once. The sample is drawn from a study of CD8 T cells in Susac syndrome. TCR beta sequencing covered blood CD8+ and CD4+ T cells. The study, taken as a whole, reports: Susac CD8+ cells expanded clonally the most in TEMRA cells and in active patients. In total CD8+ repertoires, roughly 16 Susac-specific public clones were detected, and CD8+ TEMRA repertoires contained five.

The V call is TRBV20-1, the J call TRBJ2-5, with 9 bases that match TRBD2. The source of this sequence is a human donor with Susac syndrome. Sequenced material: CD8+ T cells from PBMCs. The CDR3 loop is CSAISGGLQETQYF. Written as DNA, the CDR3 is TGCAGTGCTATTAGCGGGGGCTTGCAAGAGACCCAGTACTTC.